Given below is one TCR beta chain in context. Profiling relied on immunoSEQ multiplex PCR, and the TCRdb table lists in-frame clones only, not all of them. This table holds roughly 150,000 clones, about 87% found once. The sample belongs to a study of blood T cell repertoires in COVID-19. Sequenced sample: peripheral blood. The TCR comes from a woman aged 70-85 years with COVID-19, enrolled during active disease.

CDR3 nucleotide sequence: TGTGCCAGCAGCCCGGGGGGCCCCCTTAGCACAGATACGCAGTATTTT. Amino acids: CASSPGGPLSTDTQYF. This chain links TRBV11-2 with TRBJ2-3; weak D call: TRBD2 (7 bases). The CDR3 length is 16 residues. Germline loops: CDR1 SGHAT, CDR2 FQNNGV. Between the trimmed V and J ends, which lost 5 bases and 0 bases, there was a span of 15 bases.